The rows below give T cell receptor beta chains drawn from one sample of a study of T cells in Graves' hyperthyroidism and ophthalmopathy. TCRdb passed the multiplex PCR reads through MiXCR, listing each CDR3 protein once. The sample lists roughly 530,000 distinct CDR3 sequences, 17% occurring once. Sequencing was performed on blood. Receptor source: a woman under 30 with Graves' ophthalmopathy. Both conserved end residues are part of each CDR3. Fields, in order: V gene, clone size, D gene, CDR3 length, J gene, CDR3 protein, CDR3 DNA. A D gene is named only where the DNA matches it firmly. Clone size, where shown, is once, few, many, or a class for clones that have expanded.

TRBV12-3/TRBV12-4	many	TRBD2	16	TRBJ2-5	CASSSRLAGGEETQYF	TGTGCCAGCAGTTCGAGACTAGCGGGAGGGGAGGAGACCCAGTACTTC
TRBV10-3	.	.	16	TRBJ2-3	CAIMKDRDRSTDTQYF	TGTGCCATCATGAAGGACCGTGATCGCAGCACAGATACGCAGTATTTT
TRBV27	many	.	11	TRBJ1-1	CASGPYTEAFF	TGTGCCAGTGGACCGTACACTGAAGCTTTCTTT
TRBV6-1	many	TRBD1	15	TRBJ1-2	CASSEYRGRNYGYTF	TGTGCCAGCAGTGAGTACAGGGGACGAAACTATGGCTACACCTTC
TRBV28	many	TRBD1	15	TRBJ1-1	CASQHPGRGHSEAFF	TGTGCCAGCCAACACCCGGGCAGGGGGCACTCTGAAGCTTTCTTT
TRBV27	.	.	15	TRBJ2-1	CASSLSWAEYNEQFF	TGTGCCAGCAGTTTAAGTTGGGCGGAGTACAATGAGCAGTTCTTC
TRBV13	many	TRBD1	12	TRBJ1-1	CASSPTRGKAFF	TGTGCCAGCAGCCCGACCAGGGGGAAAGCTTTCTTT
TRBV20-1	many	.	15	TRBJ1-1	CSARWQDLIGTEAFF	TGCAGTGCTAGATGGCAGGACCTAATCGGGACTGAAGCTTTCTTT
TRBV7-2	many	TRBD2	15	TRBJ2-5	CASTKGLAGVETQYF	TGTGCCAGCACCAAAGGACTAGCGGGAGTTGAGACCCAGTACTTC
TRBV10-3	few	.	13	TRBJ1-1	CAISRGPDTEAFF	TGTGCCATCAGTAGAGGTCCGGACACTGAAGCTTTCTTT
TRBV29-1	.	.	10	TRBJ2-5	CSVRIETQYF	TGCAGCGTCCGAATTGAGACCCAGTACTTC
TRBV12-3/TRBV12-4	many	.	14	TRBJ1-1	CASSPRTANTEAFF	TGTGCCAGCAGTCCTCGGACAGCGAACACTGAAGCTTTCTTT
TRBV4-1	few	.	15	TRBJ1-1	CASNEGGMLNTEAFF	TGCGCCAGCAATGAGGGGGGGATGTTGAACACTGAAGCTTTCTTT
TRBV12-3/TRBV12-4	many	.	15	TRBJ2-1	CASSSSRASYNEQFF	TGTGCCAGCAGTTCATCCCGGGCTTCCTACAATGAGCAGTTCTTC
TRBV7-6	many	TRBD1	17	TRBJ2-3	CASSSGTVSSSTDTQYF	TGTGCCAGCAGCTCGGGGACAGTGTCTTCTAGCACAGATACGCAGTATTTT
TRBV12-3/TRBV12-4	few	TRBD2	15	TRBJ2-2	CASSGTSGITGELFF	TGTGCCAGCAGCGGGACTAGCGGGATTACCGGGGAGCTGTTTTTT
TRBV20-1	.	TRBD2	14	TRBJ2-2	CSAKAGAGAGELFF	TGCAGTGCTAAAGCGGGAGCGGGGGCCGGGGAGCTGTTTTTT
TRBV13	many	TRBD1	14	TRBJ2-5	CASSFRTGDETQYF	TGTGCCAGCAGCTTCAGGACAGGGGATGAGACCCAGTACTTC
TRBV3-1	.	TRBD1	16	TRBJ1-6	CASSQAGAGGGSPLHF	TGTGCCAGCAGCCAAGCGGGGGCAGGGGGCGGTTCACCCCTCCACTTT
TRBV28	.	TRBD2	17	TRBJ2-1	CASSYGGGTSGSGEQFF	TGTGCCAGCAGTTACGGAGGAGGGACTAGCGGATCGGGTGAGCAGTTCTTC
TRBV7-3	many	TRBD1	14	TRBJ1-2	CASSPTDRGSGYTF	TGTGCCAGCAGCCCGACAGACAGGGGTTCTGGCTACACCTTC
TRBV5-1	.	TRBD2	16	TRBJ2-7	CASSLYPRGGSYEQYF	TGCGCCAGCAGCTTGTATCCGCGGGGGGGCAGTTACGAGCAGTACTTC
TRBV6-1	.	.	13	TRBJ2-5	CAGSQGQTETQYF	TGTGCCGGCAGCCAAGGACAGACAGAGACCCAGTACTTC
TRBV3-1	.	.	16	TRBJ1-4	CASSQEIGYTNEKLFF	TGCGCCAGCAGCCAAGAAATCGGGTACACTAATGAAAAACTGTTTTTT
TRBV9	few	TRBD2	17	TRBJ2-3	CASSSWTSGSFADTQYF	TGTGCCAGCAGCAGTTGGACTAGCGGGAGTTTCGCAGATACGCAGTATTTT
TRBV3-1	many	TRBD2	15	TRBJ2-1	CASSDTSGGAHEQFF	TGTGCCAGCAGCGATACTAGCGGGGGGGCCCATGAGCAGTTCTTC
TRBV4-2	many	TRBD1	15	TRBJ2-7	CASSQAVAGGYEQYF	TGTGCCAGCAGCCAAGCGGTTGCAGGGGGCTACGAGCAGTACTTC
TRBV20-1	few	TRBD1	16	TRBJ1-4	CSARTGTGGFNEKLFF	TGCAGTGCTAGAACCGGGACAGGGGGCTTTAATGAAAAACTGTTTTTT
TRBV6-2/TRBV6-3	many	TRBD1	12	TRBJ2-7	CASRTGVHEQYF	TGTGCCAGTCGGACAGGGGTCCACGAGCAGTACTTC
TRBV19	few	TRBD2	18	TRBJ2-1	CASSISLRSAGGNNEQFF	TGTGCCAGTAGTATTAGCCTCCGGTCGGCGGGGGGTAACAATGAGCAGTTCTTC
TRBV5-1	.	.	17	TRBJ2-6	CASSLGHEYSGANVLTF	TGCGCCAGCAGCTTGGGTCATGAATACTCTGGGGCCAACGTCCTGACTTTC
TRBV6-1	many	.	15	TRBJ1-1	CASRDRDSMNTEAFF	TGTGCCAGCAGAGACCGGGACTCTATGAACACTGAAGCTTTCTTT
TRBV5-1	many	TRBD1	15	TRBJ1-2	CASSAGTASTDGYTF	TGCGCCAGCAGCGCCGGGACAGCGAGTACCGATGGCTACACCTTC
TRBV29-1	few	.	15	TRBJ1-1	CSSRGRGLANTEAFF	TGCAGCAGCAGGGGACGTGGTCTCGCGAACACTGAAGCTTTCTTT
TRBV30	many	TRBD1	12	TRBJ2-7	CAWGTGTYEQYF	TGTGCCTGGGGGACAGGGACCTACGAGCAGTACTTC
TRBV6-1	.	.	16	TRBJ2-5	CASSEMGGFYQETQYF	TGTGCCAGCAGTGAAATGGGCGGATTCTACCAAGAGACCCAGTACTTC
TRBV28	many	.	15	TRBJ2-7	CASSFLEMGSYEQYF	TGTGCCAGCAGTTTCCTGGAGATGGGCTCCTACGAGCAGTACTTC
TRBV7-8	many	.	14	TRBJ2-1	CASSFSRGYNEQFF	TGTGCCAGCAGCTTCTCCAGGGGATACAATGAGCAGTTCTTC
TRBV19	few	.	14	TRBJ2-5	CASSVTGTSETQYF	TGTGCCAGTAGTGTGACCGGGACATCAGAGACCCAGTACTTC
TRBV7-2	.	.	14	TRBJ2-3	CASSVMPSTDTQYF	TGTGCCAGCAGCGTAATGCCTAGCACAGATACGCAGTATTTT
TRBV5-1	few	TRBD1	16	TRBJ2-4	CASSLAVRGQGNIQYF	TGCGCCAGCAGCTTGGCCGTAAGAGGACAGGGAAACATTCAGTACTTC
TRBV28	many	.	16	TRBJ1-1	CASSKDGHLTNTEAFF	TGTGCCAGCAGCAAGGACGGCCATCTTACTAACACTGAAGCTTTCTTT
TRBV18	.	.	15	TRBJ2-2	CASSPSTGNTGELFF	TGTGCCAGCTCACCCTCGACAGGGAACACCGGGGAGCTGTTTTTT
TRBV5-5	many	TRBD1	14	TRBJ1-5	CASSGTGSNQPQHF	TGTGCCAGTTCAGGGACAGGTAGCAATCAGCCCCAGCATTTT